The clone carrying this TCR beta chain was counted many times. Antigen unknown. The CDR3 is made up of 16 amino acids. V was trimmed by 1 base and J by 4 bases, leaving 13 bases between them. From germline, CDR1 is MNHEY and CDR2 SVGAGI. Making the TCR beta libraries involved quantitative 5'-RACE with molecular barcodes. TCRdb reanalysed the 5' RACE reads using MiXCR and keeps one entry per CDR3 protein. The data hold about 460,000 distinct CDR3 sequences, with about 5.2% observed a single time. The sample is drawn from a study of CD8 T cells in ankylosing spondylitis. Study-level findings and limits: A TCR beta motif of eight highly homologous variants appeared characteristic of ankylosing spondylitis blood.

Material: blood, either unsorted or a sorted T cell fraction (not recorded which). The V gene is TRBV6-5, the J gene TRBJ2-2; weak D call: TRBD1 (6 bases). The sequence derives from a male donor with ankylosing spondylitis. CDR3 sequence reads: CASSYLQGSGTGELFF. In DNA form, the CDR3 reads TGTGCCAGCAGTTACTTACAGGGATCGGGCACCGGGGAGCTGTTTTTT.